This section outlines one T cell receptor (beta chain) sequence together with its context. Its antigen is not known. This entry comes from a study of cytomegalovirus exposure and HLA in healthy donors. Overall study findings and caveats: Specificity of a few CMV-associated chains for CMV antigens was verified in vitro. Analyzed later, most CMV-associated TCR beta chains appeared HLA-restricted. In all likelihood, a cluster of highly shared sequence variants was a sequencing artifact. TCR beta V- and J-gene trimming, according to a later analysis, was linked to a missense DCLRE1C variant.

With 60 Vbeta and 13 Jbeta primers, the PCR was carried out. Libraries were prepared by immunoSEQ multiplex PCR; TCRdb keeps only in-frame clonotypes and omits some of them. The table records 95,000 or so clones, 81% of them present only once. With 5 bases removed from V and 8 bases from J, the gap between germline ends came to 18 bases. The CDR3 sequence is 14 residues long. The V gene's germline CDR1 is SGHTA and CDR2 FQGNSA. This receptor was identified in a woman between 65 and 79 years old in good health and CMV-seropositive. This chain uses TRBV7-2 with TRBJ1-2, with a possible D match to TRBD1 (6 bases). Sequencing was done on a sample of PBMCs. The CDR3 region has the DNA TGTGCCAGCAGCACCACTACAGGGAGCGGCGGCTACACCTTC. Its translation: CASSTTTGSGGYTF.